Below are 20 T cell receptor beta chains sequenced from a single sample in a study of T cells in Graves' hyperthyroidism and ophthalmopathy. RNA transcripts provided the source from which TCR beta CDR3 regions were amplified. The HTBI primer set served for first-round RT-PCR of the TCR CDR3. TCRdb analysed the multiplex PCR reads with MiXCR anew, one entry per CDR3 protein. The data show about 250,000 distinct CDR3 sequences, 20% to 25% seen once. Material: blood. Receptor source: a man aged 25-45 years with Graves' ophthalmopathy.

This chain joins TRBV25-1 and TRBJ1-2; TRBD1 is a possible D gene (5 bases). Trimming left V 2 bases short and J 1 base short, with 8 bases between. CDR1 is MGHDK, CDR2 SYGVNS, per germline. This CDR3 is 14 amino acids long. The CDR3 here is CASSEPQGNYGYTF. The CDR3 DNA reads as TGTGCCAGCAGTGAACCGCAGGGTAACTATGGCTACACCTTC.

The rearrangement links TRBV20-1 to TRBJ2-3; 7 bases fit TRBD2. The CDR3 runs 14 residues. V lost 4 bases to trimming and J lost 6 bases; unmatched junction nucleotides: 10. CDR1 DFQATT and CDR2 SNEGSKA come from the germline V gene (reference sequence). The chain's CDR3 is CSANPGLPPDTQYF. CDR3 nucleotide sequence: TGCAGTGCTAACCCGGGACTACCTCCGGATACGCAGTATTTT.

The chain is built from TRBV9 and TRBJ2-5; TRBD2 might be the D (6 bases). Trimming cost V 4 bases and J 5 bases, with 15 bases left between them. The CDR3 totals 14 residues. Germline lookup yields CDR1 SGDLS and CDR2 YYNGEE. The CDR3 nucleotides read TGTGCCAGCAGCCCGTTTGGGGGGAGGGAGACCCAGTACTTC. Translating gives CASSPFGGRETQYF.

This clonotype was detected many times. The chain is built from TRBV28 and TRBJ2-1; a weak D match, TRBD1 (6 bases). Germline V gene data show CDR1 as MDHEN and CDR2 as SYDVKM. This CDR3 spans 17 amino acids. Trimming removed 1 base at V and 2 bases at J, with 15 bases between. CDR3 nucleotides: TGTGCCAGCAGTTTATTAATACAGGGTGTCCCCTACAATGAGCAGTTCTTC. It codes for CASSLLIQGVPYNEQFF.

There are a few counts of this clonotype. The chain combines TRBV19 with TRBJ2-3, with no clear D. The CDR3 has 16 amino acids. The V end lost 7 bases, the J end lost 0 bases, and 17 bases lay between the germline ends. Germline V CDR1 and CDR2: LNHDA, SQIVND (reference sequence). DNA of the CDR3: TGTGCCAGTACCCCAGGTTTCAGTGCTAGCACAGATACGCAGTATTTT. It codes for CASTPGFSASTDTQYF.

In its sample, this clonotype was seen a few times. The J gene is TRBJ2-7, the V gene TRBV7-2; D perhaps matches TRBD1 (5 bases). This CDR3 is built from 13 residues. Germline assignment: CDR1 SGHTA and CDR2 FQGNSA. Between the trimmed V and J ends, which lost 3 bases and 4 bases, there was a span of 10 bases. The CDR3 DNA reads as TGTGCCAGCAGCTTTTGGGGCACTTACGAGCAGTACTTC. Translation: CASSFWGTYEQYF.

The gene calls are TRBV7-9 and TRBJ2-2, with D perhaps TRBD1 (5 bases). CDR3 size: 18 residues. CDR1 and CDR2 (germline): SEHNR, FQNEAQ (reference sequence). Trimming cost V 2 bases and J 1 base, with 17 bases left between them. CDR3 nucleotide sequence: TGTGCCAGCAGCTTAATGTCCCGACAGAGGCTGAACACCGGGGAGCTGTTTTTT. It is translated as CASSLMSRQRLNTGELFF.

The chain couples TRBV2 to TRBJ1-2, with D unclear. Looked up from germline, CDR1 is SNHLY and CDR2 is FYNNEI. CDR3 length: 14 amino acids. The V gene lost 5 bases and the J gene lost 2 bases, with 12 bases spanning the gap. The CDR3: CASSLVSSNYGYTF. CDR3 DNA: TGTGCCAGCAGTTTGGTGAGCTCGAACTATGGCTACACCTTC.

This clonotype appeared many times. The chain combines TRBV7-8 with TRBJ2-7; 8 bases line up with TRBD2. Trimming at V came to 5 bases and at J to 4 bases, leaving 13 bases not matched to a gene. The CDR3 has 16 residues. From germline, CDR1 is SGHVS and CDR2 FQNEAQ. The CDR3 spells CASSATVGGRRYEQYF. The CDR3 nucleotides are TGTGCCAGCAGCGCCACCGTGGGCGGGAGGAGGTACGAGCAGTACTTC.

This clonotype came up a few times. The chain combines TRBV5-5 with TRBJ2-5; 11 bases line up with TRBD1. The V and J ends lost 0 bases and 3 bases, in that order; junction bases with no gene match: 1. The CDR3 sequence is 15 residues long. Germline values: CDR1 SGHKS, CDR2 YYEKEE (reference sequence). As DNA, the CDR3 is TGTGCCAGCAGCTTGGGGACAGGGGGCGAAGAGACCCAGTACTTC. This codes for CASSLGTGGEETQYF. Together with reference TRBV5-5 and TRBJ2-5, the CDR3 gives the full variable domain: DAGVTQSPTHLIKTRGQQVTLRCSPISGHKSVSWYQQVLGQGPQFIFQYYEKEERGRGNFPDRFSARQFPNYSSELNVNALLLGDSALYLCASSLGTGGEETQYFGPGTRLLVL.

This clonotype was seen a handful of times. The chain joins TRBV5-5 to TRBJ2-7; TRBD2 might be the D (6 bases). V was clipped by 0 bases and J by 3 bases, with 16 bases between them. Germline V CDR1 and CDR2: SGHKS, YYEKEE (reference sequence). The CDR3 sequence is 16 residues long. CDR3 protein: CASSLGLGTQNYEQYF. The CDR3 DNA sequence: TGTGCCAGCAGCTTGGGACTAGGGACGCAGAACTACGAGCAGTACTTC.

This clonotype was picked up many times. V is TRBV30 and J is TRBJ2-7; TRBD2 agrees at 15 bases. V was clipped by 4 bases and J by 5 bases; unmatched bases: 3. The germline V gene encodes CDR1 GTSNPN and CDR2 SVGIG (reference sequence). The CDR3 totals 14 residues. The CDR3 protein is CAWNGLAGGNEQYF. DNA for the CDR3: TGTGCCTGGAACGGACTAGCGGGAGGGAACGAGCAGTACTTC.

The chain carries TRBV6-1 and TRBJ1-5, with 10 bases aligning to TRBD1. Germline lookup yields CDR1 MNHNS and CDR2 SASEGT. The CDR3 is made up of 14 amino acids. V gave up 5 bases and J gave up 7 bases; unmatched junction bases: 5. Here the CDR3 reads CASSLDRGTQPQHF. In nucleotides, the CDR3 is TGTGCCAGCAGTTTGGACAGGGGGACCCAGCCCCAGCATTTT.

This clonotype appeared many times. The chain recombines TRBV18 with TRBJ1-1; D remains ambiguous. The CDR3 sequence is 13 residues long. Between the trimmed V and J ends, which lost 3 bases and 3 bases, there was a span of 8 bases. Per germline, CDR1 KGHSH and CDR2 LQKENI. The CDR3 region has the DNA TGTGCCAGCTCACCCAACCGGGACACTGAAGCTTTCTTT. Translation: CASSPNRDTEAFF. The complete variable domain, with remaining parts taken from reference TRBV18 and TRBJ1-1, reads NAGVMQNPRHLVRRRGQEARLRCSPMKGHSHVYWYRQLPEEGLKFMVYLQKENIIDESGMPKERFSAEFPKEGPSILRIQQVVRGDSAAYFCASSPNRDTEAFFGQGTRLTVV.

This clonotype came up many times. V usage is TRBV30 and J usage is TRBJ2-2; D is unclear. The CDR3 has 13 amino acids. V gave up 3 bases and J gave up 5 bases, with 10 bases separating them. Germline V gene data show CDR1 as GTSNPN and CDR2 as SVGIG (reference sequence). In DNA form, the CDR3 reads TGTGCCTGGAGGGGGTCCGGGACCGGGGAGCTGTTTTTT. It translates to CAWRGSGTGELFF.

This clonotype was seen at least ten times. This chain joins TRBV6-1 and TRBJ2-1; D ambiguous. Trimming took 5 bases from V and 5 from J, leaving 16 bases between them. The germline gives CDR1 MNHNS, CDR2 SASEGT. The CDR3 is made up of 15 amino acids. CDR3 amino acids: CASSKSPDHNNEQFF. The CDR3 DNA reads as TGTGCCAGCAGTAAGTCTCCGGACCACAACAATGAGCAGTTCTTC.

V and J are TRBV30 and TRBJ1-1, with no clear D. Germline V lookup: CDR1 GTSNPN, CDR2 SVGIG (reference sequence). CDR3 length equals 12 residues. Trimming removed 5 bases from V and 1 base from J, with 8 bases in between. Written as DNA, the CDR3 is TGTGCCTGGTGTGAGGGGAACACTGAAGCTTTCTTT. Protein product: CAWCEGNTEAFF.

At least ten counts were recorded for this clonotype. This chain joins TRBV2 and TRBJ2-7; D is possibly TRBD1 or TRBD2 (5 bases each). This CDR3 contains 14 residues. Between the trimmed V and J ends, which lost 2 bases and 5 bases, there was a span of 13 bases. The V gene's germline CDR1 is SNHLY and CDR2 FYNNEI. The CDR3 DNA follows: TGTGCCAGCAGTGAACAGGGAGCTAAGGACGAGCAGTACTTC. It is translated as CASSEQGAKDEQYF.

This rearrangement joins TRBV20-1 to TRBJ2-1; possibly TRBD2 for D (5 bases). The CDR3 totals 15 residues. The germline CDR1 and CDR2 sequences are DFQATT and SNEGSKA (reference sequence). The V and J ends lost 0 bases and 9 bases respectively, with 18 bases between them. The CDR3 loop reads CSARDTGSYFGEQFF. DNA of the CDR3: TGCAGTGCTAGAGATACGGGATCTTATTTCGGTGAGCAGTTCTTC.

This clonotype was recorded a few times. The rearrangement uses TRBV19 and TRBJ2-5, with D perhaps TRBD1 (5 bases). The V gene lost 1 base and the J gene lost 5 bases, with 14 bases spanning the gap. This CDR3 spans 15 amino acids. Per germline, CDR1 LNHDA and CDR2 SQIVND (reference sequence). The CDR3 DNA reads as TGTGCCAGTAGTATAGTCGCGGCAGGGTGGGAGACCCAGTACTTC. Amino acid sequence: CASSIVAAGWETQYF. The whole variable domain, filled in from reference TRBV19 and TRBJ2-5, reads DGGITQSPKYLFRKEGQNVTLSCEQNLNHDAMYWYRQDPGQGLRLIYYSQIVNDFQKGDIAEGYSVSREKKESFPLTVTSAQKNPTAFYLCASSIVAAGWETQYFGPGTRLLVL.